A few counts support the clone carrying this T cell receptor beta chain. What it binds is not known. Primers: 60 Vbeta forward and 13 Jbeta reverse. Method: immunoSEQ multiplex PCR; TCRdb's copy keeps in-frame clones and lacks some. This sample has around 100,000 clones, with almost 80% found just once. The data stem from a study of cytomegalovirus exposure and HLA in healthy donors. Study-level information: An earlier analysis identified some 110 million unique TCR beta sequences in 150 million to 200 million T cells.

V lost 2 bases to trimming and J lost 11 bases, with 18 bases between them. The CDR3 loop spans 14 amino acids. Germline V gene lookup returns CDR1 SNHLY and CDR2 FYNNEI. Whole-study findings and limits: Reportedly, TCR beta sequences accurately predicted HLA-A and HLA-B alleles in most subjects. Altogether, 164 TCR beta chains were recorded as cytomegalovirus-associated. Most sequenced TCRs were rare (though some public TCRs occurred in many donors).

This chain links TRBV2 with TRBJ1-2; the D is unclear. Input material: PBMCs. This TCR was sampled from a man in his sixties in good health and CMV-seropositive. CDR3 sequence (DNA): TGTGCCAGCAGTGAAACGAATGCGGGTTTTTCATACACCTTC. Encoded protein: CASSETNAGFSYTF.